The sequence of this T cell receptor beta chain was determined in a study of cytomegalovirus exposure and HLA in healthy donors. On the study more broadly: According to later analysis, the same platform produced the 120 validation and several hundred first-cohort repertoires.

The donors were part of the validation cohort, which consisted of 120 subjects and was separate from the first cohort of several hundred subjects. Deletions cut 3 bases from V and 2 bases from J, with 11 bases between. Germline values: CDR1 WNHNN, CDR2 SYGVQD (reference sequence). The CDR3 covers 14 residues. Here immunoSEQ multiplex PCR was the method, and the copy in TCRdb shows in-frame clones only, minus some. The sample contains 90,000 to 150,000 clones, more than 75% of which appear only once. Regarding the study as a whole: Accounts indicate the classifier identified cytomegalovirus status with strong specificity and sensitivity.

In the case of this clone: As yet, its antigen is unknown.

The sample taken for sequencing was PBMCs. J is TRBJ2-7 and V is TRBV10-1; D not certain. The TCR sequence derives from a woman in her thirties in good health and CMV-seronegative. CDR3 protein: CASSDPPLTYEQYF. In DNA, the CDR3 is TGCGCCAGCAGTGACCCCCCGTTAACCTACGAGCAGTACTTC.